This T cell receptor (beta chain) was observed in a study of blood T cell repertoires in COVID-19. Some clones are missing from TCRdb's copy, which holds only in-frame ones; the method was immunoSEQ multiplex PCR. The sample holds roughly 100,000 clones; around 90% are singletons and the top ten take roughly 15%. The sequencing input was peripheral blood. This TCR was sampled from a woman older than 75 in a cohort sampled during active COVID-19.

The CDR3: CASSAQGAEQYF. The CDR3 nucleotides read TGTGCCAGCAGTGCTCAGGGGGCCGAGCAGTACTTC. The V gene is TRBV2, the J gene TRBJ2-7; 8 bases are shared with TRBD1. Trimming took 4 bases from V and 6 from J; bases not matched to a gene: 2. Germline V gene sequence: CDR1 SNHLY, CDR2 FYNNEI. CDR3 length: 12 amino acids.